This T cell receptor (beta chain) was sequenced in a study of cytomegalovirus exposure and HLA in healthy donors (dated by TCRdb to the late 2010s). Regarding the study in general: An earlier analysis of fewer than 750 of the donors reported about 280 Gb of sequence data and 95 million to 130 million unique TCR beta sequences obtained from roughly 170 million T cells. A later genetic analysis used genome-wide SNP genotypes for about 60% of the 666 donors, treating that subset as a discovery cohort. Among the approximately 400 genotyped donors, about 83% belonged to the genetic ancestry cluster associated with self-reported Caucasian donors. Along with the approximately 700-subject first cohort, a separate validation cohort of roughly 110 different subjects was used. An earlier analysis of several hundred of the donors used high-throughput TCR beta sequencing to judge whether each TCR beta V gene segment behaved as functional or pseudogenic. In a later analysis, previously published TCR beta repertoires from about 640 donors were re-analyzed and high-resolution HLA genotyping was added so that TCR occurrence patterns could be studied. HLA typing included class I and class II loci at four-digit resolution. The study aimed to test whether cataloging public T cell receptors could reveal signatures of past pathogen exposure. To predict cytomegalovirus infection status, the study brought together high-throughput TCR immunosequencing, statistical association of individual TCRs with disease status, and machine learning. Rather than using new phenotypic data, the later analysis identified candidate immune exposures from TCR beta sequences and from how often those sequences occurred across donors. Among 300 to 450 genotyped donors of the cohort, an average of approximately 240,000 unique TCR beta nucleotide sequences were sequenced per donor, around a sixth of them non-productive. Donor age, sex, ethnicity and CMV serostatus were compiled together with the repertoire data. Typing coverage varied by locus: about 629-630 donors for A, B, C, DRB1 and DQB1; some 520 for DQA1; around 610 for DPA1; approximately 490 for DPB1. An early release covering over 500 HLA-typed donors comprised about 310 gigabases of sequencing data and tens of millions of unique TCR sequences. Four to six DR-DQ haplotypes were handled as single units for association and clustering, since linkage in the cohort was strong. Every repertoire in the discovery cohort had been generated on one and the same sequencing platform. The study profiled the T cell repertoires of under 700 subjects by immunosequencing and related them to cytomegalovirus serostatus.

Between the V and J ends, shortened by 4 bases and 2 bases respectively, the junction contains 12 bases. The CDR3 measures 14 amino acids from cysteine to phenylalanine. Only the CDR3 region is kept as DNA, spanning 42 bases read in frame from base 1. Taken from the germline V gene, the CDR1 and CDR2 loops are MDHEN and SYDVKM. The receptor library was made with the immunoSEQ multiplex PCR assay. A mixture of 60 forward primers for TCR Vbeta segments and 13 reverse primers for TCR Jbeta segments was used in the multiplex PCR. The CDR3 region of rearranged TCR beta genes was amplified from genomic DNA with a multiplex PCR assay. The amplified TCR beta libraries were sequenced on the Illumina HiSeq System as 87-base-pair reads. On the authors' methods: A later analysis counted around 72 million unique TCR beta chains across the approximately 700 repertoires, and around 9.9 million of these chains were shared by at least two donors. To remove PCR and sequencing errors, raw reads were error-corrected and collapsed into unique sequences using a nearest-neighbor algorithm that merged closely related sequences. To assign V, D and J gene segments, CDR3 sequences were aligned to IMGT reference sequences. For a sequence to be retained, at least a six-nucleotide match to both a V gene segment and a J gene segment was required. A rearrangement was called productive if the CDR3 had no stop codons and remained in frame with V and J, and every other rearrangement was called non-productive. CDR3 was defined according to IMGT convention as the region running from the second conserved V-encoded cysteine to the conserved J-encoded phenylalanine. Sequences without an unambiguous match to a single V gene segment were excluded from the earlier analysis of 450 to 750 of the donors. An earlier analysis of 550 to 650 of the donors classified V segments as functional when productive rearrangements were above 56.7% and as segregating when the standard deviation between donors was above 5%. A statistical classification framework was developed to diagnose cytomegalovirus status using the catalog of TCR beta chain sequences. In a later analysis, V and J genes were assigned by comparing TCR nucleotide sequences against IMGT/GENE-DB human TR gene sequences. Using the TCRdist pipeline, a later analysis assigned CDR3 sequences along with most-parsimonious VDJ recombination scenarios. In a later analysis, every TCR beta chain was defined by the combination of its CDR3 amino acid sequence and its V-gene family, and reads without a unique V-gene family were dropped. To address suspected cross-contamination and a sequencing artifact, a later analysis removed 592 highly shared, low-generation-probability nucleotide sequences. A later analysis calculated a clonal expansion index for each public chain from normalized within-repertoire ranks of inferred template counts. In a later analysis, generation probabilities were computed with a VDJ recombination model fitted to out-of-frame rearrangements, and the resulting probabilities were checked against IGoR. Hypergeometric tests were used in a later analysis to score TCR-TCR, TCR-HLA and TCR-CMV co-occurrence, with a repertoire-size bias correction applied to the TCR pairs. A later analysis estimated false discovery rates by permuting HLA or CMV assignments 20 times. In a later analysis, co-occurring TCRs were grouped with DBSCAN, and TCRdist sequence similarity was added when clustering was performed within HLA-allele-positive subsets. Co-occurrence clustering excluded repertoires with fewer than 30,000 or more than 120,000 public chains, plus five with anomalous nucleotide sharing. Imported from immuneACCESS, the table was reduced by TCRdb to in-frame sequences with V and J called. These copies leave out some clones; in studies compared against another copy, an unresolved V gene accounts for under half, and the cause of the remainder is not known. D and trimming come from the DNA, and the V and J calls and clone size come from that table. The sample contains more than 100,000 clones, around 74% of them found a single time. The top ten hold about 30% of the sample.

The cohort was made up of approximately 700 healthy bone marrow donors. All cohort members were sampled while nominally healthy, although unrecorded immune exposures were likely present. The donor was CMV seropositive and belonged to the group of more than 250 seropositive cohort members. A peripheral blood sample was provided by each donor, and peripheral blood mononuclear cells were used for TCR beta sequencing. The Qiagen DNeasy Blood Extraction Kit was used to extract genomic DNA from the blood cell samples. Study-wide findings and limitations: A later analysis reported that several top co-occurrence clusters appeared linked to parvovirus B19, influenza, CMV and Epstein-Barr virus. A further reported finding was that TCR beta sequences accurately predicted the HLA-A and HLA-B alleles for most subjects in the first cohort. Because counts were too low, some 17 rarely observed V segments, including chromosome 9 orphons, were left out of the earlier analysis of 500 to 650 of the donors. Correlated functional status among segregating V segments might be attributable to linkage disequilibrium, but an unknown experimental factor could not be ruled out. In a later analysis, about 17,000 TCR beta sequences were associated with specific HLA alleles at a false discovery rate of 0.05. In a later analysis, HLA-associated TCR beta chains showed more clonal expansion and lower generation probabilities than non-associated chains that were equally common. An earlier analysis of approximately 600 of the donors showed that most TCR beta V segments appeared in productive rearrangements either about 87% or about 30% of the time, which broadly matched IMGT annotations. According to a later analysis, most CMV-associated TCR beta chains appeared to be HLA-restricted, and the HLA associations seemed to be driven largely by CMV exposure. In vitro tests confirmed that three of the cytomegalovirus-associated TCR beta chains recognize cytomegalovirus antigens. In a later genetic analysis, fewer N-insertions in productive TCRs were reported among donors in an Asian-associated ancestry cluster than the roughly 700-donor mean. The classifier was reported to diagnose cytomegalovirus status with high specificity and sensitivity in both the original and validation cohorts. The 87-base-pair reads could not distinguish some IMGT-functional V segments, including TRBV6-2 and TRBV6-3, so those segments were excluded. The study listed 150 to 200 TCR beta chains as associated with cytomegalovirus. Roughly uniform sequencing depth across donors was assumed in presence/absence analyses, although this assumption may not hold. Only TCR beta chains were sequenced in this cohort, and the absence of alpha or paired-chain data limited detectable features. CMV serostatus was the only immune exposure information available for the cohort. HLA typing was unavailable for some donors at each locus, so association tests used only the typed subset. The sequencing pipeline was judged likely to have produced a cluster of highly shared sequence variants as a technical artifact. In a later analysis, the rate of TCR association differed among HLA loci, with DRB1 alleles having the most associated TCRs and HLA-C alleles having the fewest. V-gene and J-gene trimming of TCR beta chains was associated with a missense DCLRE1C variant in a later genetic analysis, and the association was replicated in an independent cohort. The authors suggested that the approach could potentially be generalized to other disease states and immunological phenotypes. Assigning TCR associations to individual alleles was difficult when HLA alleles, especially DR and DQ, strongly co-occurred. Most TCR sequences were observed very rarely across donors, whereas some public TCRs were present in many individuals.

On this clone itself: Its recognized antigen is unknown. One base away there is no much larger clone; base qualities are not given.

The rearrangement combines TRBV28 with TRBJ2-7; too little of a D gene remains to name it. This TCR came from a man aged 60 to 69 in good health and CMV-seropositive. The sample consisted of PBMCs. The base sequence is TGTGCCAGCAGTTCCTACCGAAGCCCCTACGAGCAGTACTTC. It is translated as CASSSYRSPYEQYF.